Each of the 3 T cell receptor beta chains below was sequenced from the same sample in a study of cytomegalovirus exposure and HLA in healthy donors. The PCR contained 60 Vbeta and 13 Jbeta primers. Profiling relied on immunoSEQ multiplex PCR, and the TCRdb table lists in-frame clones only, not all of them. The sample carries 150,000 to 200,000 clones, roughly 73% recorded once. Source material: PBMCs. Receptors originate from a female donor in good health and CMV-seronegative.

This chain joins TRBV5-6 and TRBJ2-7, with a possible D match to TRBD2 (5 bases). This CDR3 spans 15 amino acids. From germline, CDR1 is SGHDT and CDR2 YYEEEE. The V end was cut by 0 bases, the J end by 3 bases, with 13 bases between. The CDR3 spells CASSLVTGYRYEQYF. The CDR3, as DNA: TGTGCCAGCAGCTTGGTGACGGGGTACCGCTACGAGCAGTACTTC. Based on the CDR3 plus reference TRBV5-6 and TRBJ2-7, the full variable domain is DAGVTQSPTHLIKTRGQQVTLRCSPKSGHDTVSWYQQALGQGPQFIFQYYEEEERQRGNFPDRFSGHQFPNYSSELNVNALLLGDSALYLCASSLVTGYRYEQYFGPGTRLTVT.

This clone was recorded a few times. V is TRBV18 and J is TRBJ2-2; perhaps TRBD2 as D (5 bases). The CDR3 contains 17 residues. V was clipped by 3 bases and J by 7 bases, with 21 bases between them. Germline V gene data show CDR1 as KGHSH and CDR2 as LQKENI. The CDR3 region is CASSPVGLAAFGGELFF. CDR3 in DNA: TGTGCCAGCTCACCGGTCGGACTTGCCGCTTTTGGCGGGGAGCTGTTTTTT.

This chain connects TRBV28 to TRBJ1-1, with TRBD1 identical over 7 bases. Germline V gives CDR1 MDHEN, CDR2 SYDVKM. Trimming cost V 5 bases and J 4 bases; bases outside gene matches: 10. This CDR3 region has 15 residues. The CDR3 bases are TGTGCCAGCAGTCTACACACAGGGGTAAGCACTGAAGCTTTCTTT. Translation gives CASSLHTGVSTEAFF.